This record covers a single T cell receptor (beta chain). The antigen this receptor binds is unknown. Per-base qualities were not stored, and no clone one base away is much larger. Its CDR3 holds 16 amino acids, cysteine through phenylalanine. Only the CDR3 part of the read is kept: 48 bases, read in frame from the first base. From V the trimming removes 2 bases and from J it removes 4 bases, while the gene matches leave 8 bases of the junction unaccounted for. This sample was taken from a study of CD4 T cell repertoires and nickel (dated by TCRdb to the early 2020s). Library preparation employed RT-PCR. The reads were generated on an Illumina MiSeq. Clones were called with MiXCR by TCRdb after fastp trimmed the public reads at Q25, and only in-frame beta chains were retained. Identical CDR3 proteins give one entry, which carries the most common genes and DNA. In this sample the table shows around 200 distinct CDR3 sequences, around 50% of which occur a single time. The ten largest clonotypes hold around three fifths of the sample.

This sequence uses TRBV12-3 or TRBV12-4 and TRBJ2-7; 10 bases in between match TRBD2. The receptor's source is a human donor in a nickel allergy study, with or without nickel allergy (not recorded which). It is not recorded whether this sample comes from one donor or several. Material: CD4+ T cells from blood, not recorded whether cultured. CDR3 reads: CASSLISGGASYEQYF. The nucleotide sequence is TGTGCCAGCAGTTTAATCAGCGGGGGGGCCTCATACGAGCAGTACTTC.